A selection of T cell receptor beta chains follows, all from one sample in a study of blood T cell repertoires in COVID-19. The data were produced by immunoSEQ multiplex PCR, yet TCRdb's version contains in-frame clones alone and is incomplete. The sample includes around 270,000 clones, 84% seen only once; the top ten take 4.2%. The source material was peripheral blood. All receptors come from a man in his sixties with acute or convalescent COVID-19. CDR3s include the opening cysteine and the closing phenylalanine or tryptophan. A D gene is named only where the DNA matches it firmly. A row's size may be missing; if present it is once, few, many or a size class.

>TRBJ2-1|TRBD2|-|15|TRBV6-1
TGTGCCAGCAGTGAAGTAGCGGGGGATTACAATGAGCAGTTCTTC
CASSEVAGDYNEQFF
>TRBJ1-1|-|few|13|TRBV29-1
TGCAGCGCCGAGGATACAGGGCTCTGGGAAGCTTTCTTT
CSAEDTGLWEAFF
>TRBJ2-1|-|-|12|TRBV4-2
TGTGCCAGCAGCCCCACTACGTTTGAGCAGTTCTTC
CASSPTTFEQFF
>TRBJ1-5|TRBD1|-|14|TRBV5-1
TGCGCCAGCAGCGACGGGACAGGGGGACAGCCCCAGCATTTT
CASSDGTGGQPQHF
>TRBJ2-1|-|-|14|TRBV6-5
TGTGCCAGCAGTTATGGCAGGCCCTACAATGAGCAGTTCTTC
CASSYGRPYNEQFF
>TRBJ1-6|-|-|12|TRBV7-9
TGTGCCTCCGGTAGGGGGACTTCACCCCTCCACTTT
CASGRGTSPLHF
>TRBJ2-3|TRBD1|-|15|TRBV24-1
TGTGCCACCAGTGACCGTGACAGGGGGACAGATACGCAGTATTTT
CATSDRDRGTDTQYF
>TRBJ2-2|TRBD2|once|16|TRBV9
TGTGCCAGCAGCGTCACTAGCGGAGCGAACACCGGGGAGCTGTTTTTT
CASSVTSGANTGELFF
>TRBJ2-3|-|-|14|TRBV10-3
TGTGCCATCGGCGGGGCTGGAGGCACAGATACGCAGTATTTT
CAIGGAGGTDTQYF
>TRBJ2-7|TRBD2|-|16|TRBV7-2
TGTGCCAGCAGCTTGGCCGGGACTAGTAGCTCCTACGAGCAGTACTTC
CASSLAGTSSSYEQYF
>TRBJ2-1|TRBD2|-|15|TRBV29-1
TGCAGCGTTGATACGGGACTAGCGGGATACAATGAGCAGTTCTTC
CSVDTGLAGYNEQFF
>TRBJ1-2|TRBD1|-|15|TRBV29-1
TGCAGCACACCGGGACAGGAATATGGTCACTATGGCTACACCTTC
CSTPGQEYGHYGYTF
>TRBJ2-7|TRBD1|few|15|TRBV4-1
TGCGCCAGCAGCCATGGCGGGACAGGGGAACGCGAGCAGTACTTC
CASSHGGTGEREQYF
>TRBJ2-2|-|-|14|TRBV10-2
TGCGCCAGCAGTAATGTGTTTAGTACCGGGGAGCTGTTTTTT
CASSNVFSTGELFF
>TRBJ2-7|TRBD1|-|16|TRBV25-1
TGTGCCAGCAGTGGAACTTCCGGGACAGATTCCTACGAGCAGTACTTC
CASSGTSGTDSYEQYF
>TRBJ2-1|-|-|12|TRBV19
TGTGCCAGTAGCCTTCTTAGGGGTGAGCAGTTCTTC
CASSLLRGEQFF
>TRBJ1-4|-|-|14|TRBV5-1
TGCGCCAGCAGCTTGGGGCGCCCGGGGGAAAAACTGTTTTTT
CASSLGRPGEKLFF
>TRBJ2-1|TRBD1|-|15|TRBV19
TGTGCCAGTACCCCCCGGGACAGGGCTTTCTATGAGCAGTTCTTC
CASTPRDRAFYEQFF
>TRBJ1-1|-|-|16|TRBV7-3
TGTGCCAGCAGCTTAAGGCCTCAGGGCACGAACACTGAAGCTTTCTTT
CASSLRPQGTNTEAFF
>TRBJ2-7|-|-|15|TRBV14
TGTGCCAGCAGCGAAGTGACAGGACCTACCAGTGAGCAGTACTTC
CASSEVTGPTSEQYF
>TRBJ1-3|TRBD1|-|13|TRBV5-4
TGTGCCAGCAGCTTTGACAGGGGGAACACCATATATTTT
CASSFDRGNTIYF
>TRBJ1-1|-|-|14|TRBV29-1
TGCAGCGTTGAGCTACTAAAAAAGAACACTGAAGCTTTCTTT
CSVELLKKNTEAFF
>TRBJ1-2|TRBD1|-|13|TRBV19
TGTGCCAGTATGTTAGGGGGCTCCGATGGCTACACCTTC
CASMLGGSDGYTF
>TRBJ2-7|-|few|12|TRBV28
TGTGCCAGCAGTTTACCGATGAGGGAGCAGTACTTC
CASSLPMREQYF
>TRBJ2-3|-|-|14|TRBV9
TGTGCCAGCAGCACCGCGGGGTGGCGTGATACGCAGTATTTT
CASSTAGWRDTQYF
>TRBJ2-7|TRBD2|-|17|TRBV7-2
TGTGCCAGCAGCTTAGCGGGGACTAGCGGGGCCGGCTACGAGCAGTACTTC
CASSLAGTSGAGYEQYF
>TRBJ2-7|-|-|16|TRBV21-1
TGTGCCAGCAGCAAAAATAGGGGGACAGGGATTCGCGAGCAGTACTTC
CASSKNRGTGIREQYF
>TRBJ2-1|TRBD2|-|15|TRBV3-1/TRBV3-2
TGTGCCAGCAGCCAAGCAGCGGGAGGATACAATGAGCAGTTCTTC
CASSQAAGGYNEQFF
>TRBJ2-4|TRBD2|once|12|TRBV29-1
TGCAGCGGAGGGACTAGCCGGAACATTCAGTACTTC
CSGGTSRNIQYF
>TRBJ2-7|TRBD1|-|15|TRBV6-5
TGTGCCAGCAGTTACCGCGGACAGGGGGCGGGTGAGCAGTACTTC
CASSYRGQGAGEQYF
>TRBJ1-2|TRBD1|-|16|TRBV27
TGTGCCAGCAGTTTATCGGGACAGGGAGGGGACTATGGCTACACCTTC
CASSLSGQGGDYGYTF
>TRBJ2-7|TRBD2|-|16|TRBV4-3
TGCGCCAGCAGCCAAGACGAAGCGGGAGGGTCCTACGAGCAGTACTTC
CASSQDEAGGSYEQYF
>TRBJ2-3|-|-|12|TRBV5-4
TGTGCCAGCAGCTTGGAGGGGGATACGCAGTATTTT
CASSLEGDTQYF
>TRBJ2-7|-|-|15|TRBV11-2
TGTGCCAGCAGACCACCCGGACTTAGCTCCTACGAGCAGTACTTC
CASRPPGLSSYEQYF
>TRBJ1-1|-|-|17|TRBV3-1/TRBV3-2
TGTGCCAGCAGCCAAGATTGGCAGGGCTTAATGCTGTCTGAAGCTTTCTTT
CASSQDWQGLMLSEAFF
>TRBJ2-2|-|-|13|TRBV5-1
TGCGCCAGCAGCTTGGCACATTCCGGGGAGCTGTTTTTT
CASSLAHSGELFF
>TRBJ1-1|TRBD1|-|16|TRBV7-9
TGTGCCAGCACCAAAACCCCGGGACAGGGGGCAACTGAAGCTTTCTTT
CASTKTPGQGATEAFF
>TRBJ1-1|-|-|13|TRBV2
TGTGCCAGCCTGGTTTTGGCGAACACTGAAGCTTTCTTT
CASLVLANTEAFF
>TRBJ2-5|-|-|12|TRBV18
TGTGCCACCCGGGGGGCCCGGGAGACCCAGTACTTC
CATRGARETQYF
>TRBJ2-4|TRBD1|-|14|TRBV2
TGTGCCAGCAGCCTGGGACAGGGAGAAAACATTCAGTACTTC
CASSLGQGENIQYF
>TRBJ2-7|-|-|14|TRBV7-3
TGTGCCAGCAGCTTAATAGGCTCAGGGGACGAGCAGTACTTC
CASSLIGSGDEQYF
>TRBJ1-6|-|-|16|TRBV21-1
TGTGCCAGCAGCAAGGGTAAGGGGAAATTAAATTCACCCCTCCACTTT
CASSKGKGKLNSPLHF
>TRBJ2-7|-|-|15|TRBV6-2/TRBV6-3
TGTGCCAGCAGTTTCACCGGGCCAGGGGGAGGTGAGCAGTACTTC
CASSFTGPGGGEQYF
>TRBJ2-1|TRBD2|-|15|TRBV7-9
TGTGCCAGCAGCGAGCGGGGGATATCATACAATGAGCAGTTCTTC
CASSERGISYNEQFF
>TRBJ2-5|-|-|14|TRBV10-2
TGCGCCAGCTTTTCAGGGCTATCCCAAGAGACCCAGTACTTC
CASFSGLSQETQYF
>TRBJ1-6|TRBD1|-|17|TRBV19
TGTGCCAGTAGTAGCACACAGGGGGCCTCCTATAATTCACCCCTCCACTTT
CASSSTQGASYNSPLHF
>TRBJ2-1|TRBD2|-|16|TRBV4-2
TGTGCCAGCAGCCAAACGGGGCGGGGGGTCTACAATGAGCAGTTCTTC
CASSQTGRGVYNEQFF
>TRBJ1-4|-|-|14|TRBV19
TGTGCCAGTAGTAGCGCGGCGGCTAATGAAAAACTGTTTTTT
CASSSAAANEKLFF
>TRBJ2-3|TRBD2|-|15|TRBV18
TGTGCCAGCTCACCTCGGGCGGGAGGGACAGATACGCAGTATTTT
CASSPRAGGTDTQYF
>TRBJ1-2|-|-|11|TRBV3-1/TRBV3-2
TGTGCCAGTCGGTCTAGTTATGGCTACACCTTC
CASRSSYGYTF
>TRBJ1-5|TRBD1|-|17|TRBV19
TGTGCCAGTAAGACCTTCCTTGGACAGGGGGCAGGTCAGCCCCAGCATTTT
CASKTFLGQGAGQPQHF
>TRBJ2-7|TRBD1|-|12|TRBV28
TGTGCCAGCAGTTTAGACAGGGGCGAGCAGTACTTC
CASSLDRGEQYF
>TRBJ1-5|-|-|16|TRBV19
TGTGCCAGTAGTATATTGACACAATATAGCAATCAGCCCCAGCATTTT
CASSILTQYSNQPQHF
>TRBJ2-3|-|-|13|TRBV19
TGTGCCAGTAGTGCTTCGGGCACAGATACGCAGTATTTT
CASSASGTDTQYF